Listed below are T cell receptor beta chains from one sample, sequenced in a study of cytomegalovirus exposure and HLA in healthy donors. Libraries were prepared by immunoSEQ multiplex PCR; TCRdb keeps only in-frame clonotypes and omits some of them. The table includes around 38,000 clones, about 66% detected once. The material sequenced was PBMCs. The receptors stem from a man between 50 and 59 years old in good health and CMV-seropositive. The CDR3 runs from the conserved cysteine through the conserved F or W. Fields, in order: V gene, J gene, clone size, D gene, CDR3 DNA, CDR3 protein. A D gene is named only where the DNA matches it firmly. Size is omitted from some rows. Given values are once, few, many or a class for expanded clones.

v_gene: TRBV7-8
j_gene: TRBJ2-3
abundance: .
d_gene: TRBD1
CDR3nt: TGTGCCAGCAGCTTATGGACAGGGTTGGATACGCAGTATTTT
CDR3aa: CASSLWTGLDTQYF

v_gene: TRBV10-3
j_gene: TRBJ1-2
abundance: .
d_gene: TRBD1
CDR3nt: TGTGCCATCACCGGACAGGGGGAAGATGGCTACACCTTC
CDR3aa: CAITGQGEDGYTF

v_gene: TRBV5-4
j_gene: TRBJ1-1
abundance: .
d_gene: .
CDR3nt: TGTGCCAGCAAAAGCCCTACAGGCCCGGGTACTGAAGCTTTCTTT
CDR3aa: CASKSPTGPGTEAFF

v_gene: TRBV5-1
j_gene: TRBJ2-7
abundance: medium-sized
d_gene: TRBD2
CDR3nt: TGCGCCAGCAAAATAGCACTCGGGGGGATCTACGAGCAGTACTTC
CDR3aa: CASKIALGGIYEQYF

v_gene: TRBV19
j_gene: TRBJ1-1
abundance: .
d_gene: .
CDR3nt: TGTGCCAGTAGTACAGGGAACACTGAAGCTTTCTTT
CDR3aa: CASSTGNTEAFF

v_gene: TRBV9
j_gene: TRBJ2-6
abundance: .
d_gene: TRBD2
CDR3nt: TGTGCCAGCAGCGAGACTAGCGGGGGGGCGGCTGGGGCCAACGTCCTGACTTTC
CDR3aa: CASSETSGGAAGANVLTF

v_gene: TRBV19
j_gene: TRBJ2-7
abundance: .
d_gene: .
CDR3nt: TGTGCCAGTAGTATACACGGGTCCTACGAGCAGTACTTC
CDR3aa: CASSIHGSYEQYF

v_gene: TRBV27
j_gene: TRBJ2-5
abundance: .
d_gene: .
CDR3nt: TGTGCTGTCAGGGGAAACCAAGAGACCCAGTACTTC
CDR3aa: CAVRGNQETQYF

v_gene: TRBV4-3
j_gene: TRBJ2-7
abundance: .
d_gene: TRBD1
CDR3nt: TGCGCCAGCAGCCAAGAGGGCAGGGGGCGCGAGCAGTACTTC
CDR3aa: CASSQEGRGREQYF

v_gene: TRBV5-1
j_gene: TRBJ1-4
abundance: few
d_gene: .
CDR3nt: TGCGCCAGCTCGAAGGACTCTCACATAGGTGCAACTAATGAAAAACTGTTTTTT
CDR3aa: CASSKDSHIGATNEKLFF

v_gene: TRBV9
j_gene: TRBJ2-7
abundance: .
d_gene: TRBD2
CDR3nt: TGTGCCAGCAGCGTAGACGAGCGGGGCTACGAGCAGTACTTC
CDR3aa: CASSVDERGYEQYF

v_gene: TRBV7-9
j_gene: TRBJ2-3
abundance: .
d_gene: TRBD2
CDR3nt: TGTGCCAGCAGCTCCGGGACTACGTTGGGTTATACGCAGTATTTT
CDR3aa: CASSSGTTLGYTQYF

v_gene: TRBV7-6
j_gene: TRBJ2-7
abundance: .
d_gene: .
CDR3nt: TGTGCCAGCAGCTTAGCGGCCGAAACCCCCAGCGAGCAGTACTTC
CDR3aa: CASSLAAETPSEQYF

v_gene: TRBV5-1
j_gene: TRBJ1-2
abundance: .
d_gene: .
CDR3nt: TGCGCCAGCAGCTTGGTTCCGGGGAACTATGGCTACACCTTC
CDR3aa: CASSLVPGNYGYTF

v_gene: TRBV11-2
j_gene: TRBJ2-1
abundance: few
d_gene: TRBD2
CDR3nt: TGTGCCAGCAGCCCCGTAGCGGGAAGCTCCTACAATGAGCAGTTCTTC
CDR3aa: CASSPVAGSSYNEQFF

v_gene: TRBV15
j_gene: TRBJ2-5
abundance: few
d_gene: .
CDR3nt: TGTGCCACCAGCAGAGACTCGGAAGAGACCCAGTACTTC
CDR3aa: CATSRDSEETQYF

v_gene: TRBV9
j_gene: TRBJ2-6
abundance: .
d_gene: .
CDR3nt: TGTGCCAGCAGCGTCTCCGGCTCTGGGGCCAACGTCCTGACTTTC
CDR3aa: CASSVSGSGANVLTF

v_gene: TRBV1
j_gene: TRBJ2-3
abundance: .
d_gene: .
CDR3nt: TGCACCAGCAGCTTGATCTTTGGACTAGCGGGGCCAAAACTGGGCACAGATACGCAGTATTTT
CDR3aa: CTSSLIFGLAGPKLGTDTQYF

v_gene: TRBV6-5
j_gene: TRBJ2-3
abundance: .
d_gene: TRBD2
CDR3nt: TGTGCCAGCAGTCCCAGTAGCGGGAGCGCAGATACGCAGTATTTT
CDR3aa: CASSPSSGSADTQYF

v_gene: TRBV11-2
j_gene: TRBJ2-2
abundance: once
d_gene: TRBD2
CDR3nt: TGTGCCAGCAGCTCACTAGCGGGTGTGAACACCGGGGAGCTGTTTTTT
CDR3aa: CASSSLAGVNTGELFF

v_gene: TRBV5-1
j_gene: TRBJ1-1
abundance: .
d_gene: TRBD1
CDR3nt: TGCGCCAGCAGCTTGGACGGGACAGACAACACTGAAGCTTTCTTT
CDR3aa: CASSLDGTDNTEAFF

v_gene: TRBV28
j_gene: TRBJ1-2
abundance: .
d_gene: .
CDR3nt: TGTGCCAGCAGTTCTGGCTCCGGGGACTATGGCTACACCTTC
CDR3aa: CASSSGSGDYGYTF